Listed here are 11 T cell receptor beta chains from one sample, sequenced in a study of blood T cell repertoires in COVID-19. Some clones are missing from TCRdb's copy, which holds only in-frame ones; the method was immunoSEQ multiplex PCR. The data contain roughly 330,000 clones, approximately 88% of them singletons. The sequencing input was peripheral blood. The source is a man aged 30 to 39 with COVID-19, enrolled during active disease.

CDR3 nucleotide sequence: TGTGCCAGCAGCCCCGGACTAGCCTTTTACGAGCAGTACTTC. It encodes CASSPGLAFYEQYF. V usage is TRBV7-9 and J usage is TRBJ2-7; 8 bases map to TRBD2. After removal of 5 bases from V and 4 bases from J, the junction contained 7 bases not matched to a gene. The CDR3 spans 14 residues. Germline CDR1 SEHNR, CDR2 FQNEAQ (reference sequence). The whole variable domain, filled in from reference TRBV7-9 and TRBJ2-7, reads DTGVSQNPRHKITKRGQNVTFRCDPISEHNRLYWYRQTLGQGPEFLTYFQNEAQLEKSRLLSDRFSAERPKGSFSTLEIQRTEQGDSAMYLCASSPGLAFYEQYFGPGTRLTVT.

J is TRBJ2-7 and V is TRBV5-6; 7 positions match TRBD1. CDR3 size: 14 residues. From germline, CDR1 is SGHDT and CDR2 YYEEEE. V shed 4 bases, J shed 1 base, and the junction held 5 bases outside the gene matches. The CDR3 DNA follows: TGTGCCAGCAGCAGGGGGCTTTGGTCCTACGAGCAGTACTTC. Its translation: CASSRGLWSYEQYF.

The chain couples TRBV30 to TRBJ1-3; the D gene is possibly TRBD1 (5 bases). The length of the CDR3 is 14 residues. The V end was cut by 3 bases, the J end by 2 bases, with 11 bases between. CDR1 is GTSNPN, CDR2 SVGIG, per germline (reference sequence). The CDR3 DNA reads TGTGCCTGGAGAGGGGTTGGGGCTGGAAACACCATATATTTT. It translates to CAWRGVGAGNTIYF.

This rearrangement joins TRBV19 to TRBJ1-5; D uncertain. CDR1 is LNHDA and CDR2 is SQIVND in the germline V gene (reference sequence). The CDR3 consists of 16 residues. The germline V and J ends were trimmed by 3 bases and 2 bases, with 14 bases remaining between them. CDR3 in amino acids: CASSITRSGGNQPQHF. The CDR3 DNA reads as TGTGCCAGTAGTATTACAAGGAGTGGAGGCAATCAGCCCCAGCATTTT.

CDR3 nucleotides: TGTGCCAGCAGTTCCATCGTCGGGGAGACCCAGTACTTC. It translates to CASSSIVGETQYF. The chain uses TRBV6-6 and TRBJ2-5, with unresolved D. Germline CDR1 reads MNHNY; CDR2 reads SVGAGI (reference sequence). The V end lost 4 bases, the J end lost 5 bases, and 11 bases lay between the germline ends. The CDR3 has 13 amino acids.

The chain uses TRBV28 and TRBJ2-6; 7 nucleotides match TRBD2. CDR3 length equals 16 residues. CDR1 and CDR2 (germline): MDHEN, SYDVKM. After removal of 0 bases from V and 2 bases from J, the junction contained 1 base not matched to a gene. The CDR3 loop is CASSLWGGPGANVLTF. The DNA for the CDR3 is TGTGCCAGCAGTTTATGGGGAGGGCCTGGGGCCAACGTCCTGACTTTC.

The chain has TRBV19 and TRBJ2-7; D ambiguous. With 5 bases removed from V and 7 bases from J, the gap between germline ends came to 12 bases. Germline lookup yields CDR1 LNHDA and CDR2 SQIVND (reference sequence). This CDR3 is built from 12 residues. The CDR3 nucleotides read TGTGCCAGTAGTTTAAACTCCTTTGAGCAGTACTTC. It yields the protein CASSLNSFEQYF.

This clone was detected once. V is TRBV27 and J is TRBJ1-1; no definite D call. Trimming pared 3 bases from V and 0 bases from J, leaving 8 bases between. The CDR3 length is 14 residues. Germline values: CDR1 MNHEY, CDR2 SMNVEV (reference sequence). CDR3 in amino acids: CASSLPQVNTEAFF. CDR3 DNA: TGTGCCAGCAGTTTGCCCCAGGTGAACACTGAAGCTTTCTTT.

The chain uses TRBV6-5 and TRBJ1-1, with D maybe TRBD1 (6 bases). The V and J ends lost 6 bases and 5 bases respectively, with 13 bases between them. The CDR3 has 13 amino acids. Germline values: CDR1 MNHEY, CDR2 SVGAGI. This chain's CDR3 is CASRKDSWTEAFF. The CDR3 nucleotides are TGTGCCAGCAGAAAGGACAGTTGGACTGAAGCTTTCTTT.

V and J are TRBV10-3 and TRBJ2-5; 8 bases are shared with TRBD1. J was trimmed by 2 bases and V by 0 bases; bases with no gene match: 2. The CDR3 is 15 residues long. Germline values: CDR1 ENHRY, CDR2 SYGVKD. The CDR3 DNA reads as TGTGCCATCAGTGAGTCGACAGGGGCGCAAGAGACCCAGTACTTC. It encodes CAISESTGAQETQYF.

This rearrangement joins TRBV2 to TRBJ2-2, with no clear D. The CDR3 is 14 amino acids. V was shortened by 9 bases and J by 2 bases, with 13 bases between the two germline ends. Germline values: CDR1 SNHLY, CDR2 FYNNEI. CDR3 sequence reads: CASLESSNTGELFF. DNA of the CDR3: TGTGCCAGTTTGGAGAGCTCCAACACCGGGGAGCTGTTTTTT.